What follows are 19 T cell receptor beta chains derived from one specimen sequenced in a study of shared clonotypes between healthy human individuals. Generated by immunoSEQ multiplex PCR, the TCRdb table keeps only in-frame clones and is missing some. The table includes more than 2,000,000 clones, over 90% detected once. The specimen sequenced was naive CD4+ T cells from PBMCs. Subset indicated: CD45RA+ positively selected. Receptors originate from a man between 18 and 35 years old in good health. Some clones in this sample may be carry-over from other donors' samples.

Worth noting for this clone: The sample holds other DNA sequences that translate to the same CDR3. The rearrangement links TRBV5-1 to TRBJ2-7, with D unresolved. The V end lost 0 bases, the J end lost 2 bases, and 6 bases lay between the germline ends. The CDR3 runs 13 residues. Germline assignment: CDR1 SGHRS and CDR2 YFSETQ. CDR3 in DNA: TGCGCCAGCAGCTTGGACAGTCCCTACGAGCAGTACTTC. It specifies CASSLDSPYEQYF.

In DNA, the CDR3 is TGTGCCAGCAGCAAGGGACATGGTAGCAATCAGCCCCAGCATTTT. Protein: CASSKGHGSNQPQHF. V and J are TRBV7-3 and TRBJ1-5; D possibly corresponds to TRBD1 (6 bases). The CDR3 runs 15 residues. Per the germline V gene, CDR1 is SGHTA and CDR2 is FQGTGA. Trimming pared 5 bases from V and 0 bases from J, leaving 11 bases between.

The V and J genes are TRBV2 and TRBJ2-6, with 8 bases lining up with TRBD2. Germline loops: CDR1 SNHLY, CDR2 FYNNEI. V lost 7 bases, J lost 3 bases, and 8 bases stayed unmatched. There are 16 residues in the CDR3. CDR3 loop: CASTFPGRGGANVLTF. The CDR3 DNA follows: TGTGCCAGCACCTTTCCCGGGAGGGGTGGGGCCAACGTCCTGACTTTC.

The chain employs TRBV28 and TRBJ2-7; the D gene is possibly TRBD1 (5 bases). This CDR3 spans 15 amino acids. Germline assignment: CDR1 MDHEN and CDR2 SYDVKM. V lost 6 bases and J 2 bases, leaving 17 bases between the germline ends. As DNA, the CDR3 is TGTGCCAGCAGCCTACCCCCGGCGACAGCCTACGAGCAGTACTTC. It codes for CASSLPPATAYEQYF.

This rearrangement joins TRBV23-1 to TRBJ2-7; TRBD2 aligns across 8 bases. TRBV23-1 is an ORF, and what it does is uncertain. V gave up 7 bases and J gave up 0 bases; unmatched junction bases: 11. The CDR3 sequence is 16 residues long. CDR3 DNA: TGCGCCAGCACCCAGCGGGGGACAATTAGCTCCTACGAGCAGTACTTC. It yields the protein CASTQRGTISSYEQYF.

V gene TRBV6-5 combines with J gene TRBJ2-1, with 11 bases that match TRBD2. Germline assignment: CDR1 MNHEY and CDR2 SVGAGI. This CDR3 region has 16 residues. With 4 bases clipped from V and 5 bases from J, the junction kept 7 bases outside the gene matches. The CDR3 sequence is CASSFSGREEDNEQFF. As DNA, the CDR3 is TGTGCCAGCAGTTTTAGCGGGAGGGAAGAAGACAATGAGCAGTTCTTC.

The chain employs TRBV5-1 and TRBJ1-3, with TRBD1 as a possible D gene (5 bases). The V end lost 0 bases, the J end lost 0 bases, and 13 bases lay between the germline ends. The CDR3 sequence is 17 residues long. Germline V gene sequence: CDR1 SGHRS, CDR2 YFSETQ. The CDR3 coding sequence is TGCGCCAGCAGCTTGGCCTGGGGCACCCACTCTGGAAACACCATATATTTT. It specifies CASSLAWGTHSGNTIYF.

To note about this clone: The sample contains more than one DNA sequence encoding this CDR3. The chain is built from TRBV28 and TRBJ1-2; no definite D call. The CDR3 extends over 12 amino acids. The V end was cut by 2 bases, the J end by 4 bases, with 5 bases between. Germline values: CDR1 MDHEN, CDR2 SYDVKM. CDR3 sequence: CASSLGPYGYTF. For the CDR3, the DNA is TGTGCCAGCAGTTTAGGGCCCTATGGCTACACCTTC.

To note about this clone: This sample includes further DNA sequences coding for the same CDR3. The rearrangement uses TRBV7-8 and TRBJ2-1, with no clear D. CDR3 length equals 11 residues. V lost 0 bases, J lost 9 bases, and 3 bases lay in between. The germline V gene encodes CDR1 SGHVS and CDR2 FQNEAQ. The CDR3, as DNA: TGTGCCAGCAGCTTAGCAGGTGAGCAGTTCTTC. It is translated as CASSLAGEQFF.

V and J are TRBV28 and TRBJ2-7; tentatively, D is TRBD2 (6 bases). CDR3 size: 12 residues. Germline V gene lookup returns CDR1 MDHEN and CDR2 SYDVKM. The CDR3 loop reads CATAGPLYEQYF. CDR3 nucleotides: TGTGCGACGGCGGGACCTCTCTACGAGCAGTACTTC. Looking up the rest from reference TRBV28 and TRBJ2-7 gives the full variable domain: DVKVTQSSRYLVKRTGEKVFLECVQDMDHENMFWYRQDPGLGLRLIYFSYDVKMKEKGDIPEGYSVSREKKERFSLILESASTNQTSMYLCATAGPLYEQYFGPGTRLTVT.

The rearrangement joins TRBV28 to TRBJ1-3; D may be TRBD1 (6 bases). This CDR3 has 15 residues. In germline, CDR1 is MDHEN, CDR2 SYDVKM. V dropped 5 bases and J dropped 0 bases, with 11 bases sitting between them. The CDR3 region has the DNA TGTGCCAGCAGTGCCACAGGGATCTCTGGAAACACCATATATTTT. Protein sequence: CASSATGISGNTIYF.

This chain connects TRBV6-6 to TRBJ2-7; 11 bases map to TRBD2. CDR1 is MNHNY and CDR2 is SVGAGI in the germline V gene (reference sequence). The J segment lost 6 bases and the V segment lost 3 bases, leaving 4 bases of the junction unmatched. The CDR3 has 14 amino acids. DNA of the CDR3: TGTGCCAGCAGTTATCAACTAGCGGGAGCCGAGCAGTACTTC. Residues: CASSYQLAGAEQYF.

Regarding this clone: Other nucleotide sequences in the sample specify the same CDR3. The CDR3 sequence: CASRSGGSTGELFF. The CDR3 nucleotides read TGTGCCAGCAGGAGCGGGGGAAGCACCGGGGAGCTGTTTTTT. The chain uses TRBV28 and TRBJ2-2, with 8 bases that match TRBD2. J gave up 4 bases and V 6 bases, and 4 bases lay outside the gene matches. CDR3 size: 14 residues. Germline CDR1 reads MDHEN; CDR2 reads SYDVKM.

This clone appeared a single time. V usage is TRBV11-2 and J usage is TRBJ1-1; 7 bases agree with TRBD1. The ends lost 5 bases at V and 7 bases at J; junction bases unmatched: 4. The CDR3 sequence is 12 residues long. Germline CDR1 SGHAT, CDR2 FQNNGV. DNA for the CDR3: TGTGCCAGCAGCCGACAGGGCTATGAAGCTTTCTTT. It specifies CASSRQGYEAFF.

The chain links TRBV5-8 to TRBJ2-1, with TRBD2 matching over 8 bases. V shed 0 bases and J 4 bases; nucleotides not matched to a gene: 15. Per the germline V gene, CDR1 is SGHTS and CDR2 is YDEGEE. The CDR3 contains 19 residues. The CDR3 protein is CASSLDKGLGGLLYNEQFF. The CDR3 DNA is TGTGCCAGCAGCTTGGATAAGGGACTAGGGGGGCTCCTATACAATGAGCAGTTCTTC. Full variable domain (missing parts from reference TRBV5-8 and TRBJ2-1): EAGVTQSPTHLIKTRGQQATLRCSPISGHTSVYWYQQALGLGLQFLLWYDEGEERNRGNFPPRFSGRQFPNYSSELNVNALELEDSALYLCASSLDKGLGGLLYNEQFFGPGTRLTVL.

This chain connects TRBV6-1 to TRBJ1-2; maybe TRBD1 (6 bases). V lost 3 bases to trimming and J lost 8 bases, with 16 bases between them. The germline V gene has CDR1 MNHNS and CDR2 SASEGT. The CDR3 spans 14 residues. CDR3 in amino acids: CASSDSKDSNGYTF. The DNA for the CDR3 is TGTGCCAGCAGTGACAGCAAGGACAGCAACGGCTACACCTTC.

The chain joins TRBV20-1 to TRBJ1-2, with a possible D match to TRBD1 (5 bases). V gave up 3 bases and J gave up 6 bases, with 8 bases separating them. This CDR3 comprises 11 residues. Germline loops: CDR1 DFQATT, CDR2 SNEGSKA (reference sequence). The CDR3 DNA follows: TGCAGTGCTAGGACAGCCGATGGCTACACCTTC. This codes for CSARTADGYTF.

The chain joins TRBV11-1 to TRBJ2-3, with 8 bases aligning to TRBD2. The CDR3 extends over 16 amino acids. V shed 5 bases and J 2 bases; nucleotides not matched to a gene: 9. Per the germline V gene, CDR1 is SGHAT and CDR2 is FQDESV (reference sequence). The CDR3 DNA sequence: TGTGCCAGCAGCCGGTGGGTTAGCGGGAACACAGATACGCAGTATTTT. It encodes CASSRWVSGNTDTQYF.

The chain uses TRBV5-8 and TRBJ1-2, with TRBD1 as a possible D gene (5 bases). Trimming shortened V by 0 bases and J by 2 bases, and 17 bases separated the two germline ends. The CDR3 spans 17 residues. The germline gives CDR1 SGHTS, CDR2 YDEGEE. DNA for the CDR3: TGTGCCAGCAGCTTGGTAGCGGGCAGAGGGGCGAACTATGGCTACACCTTC. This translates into CASSLVAGRGANYGYTF.